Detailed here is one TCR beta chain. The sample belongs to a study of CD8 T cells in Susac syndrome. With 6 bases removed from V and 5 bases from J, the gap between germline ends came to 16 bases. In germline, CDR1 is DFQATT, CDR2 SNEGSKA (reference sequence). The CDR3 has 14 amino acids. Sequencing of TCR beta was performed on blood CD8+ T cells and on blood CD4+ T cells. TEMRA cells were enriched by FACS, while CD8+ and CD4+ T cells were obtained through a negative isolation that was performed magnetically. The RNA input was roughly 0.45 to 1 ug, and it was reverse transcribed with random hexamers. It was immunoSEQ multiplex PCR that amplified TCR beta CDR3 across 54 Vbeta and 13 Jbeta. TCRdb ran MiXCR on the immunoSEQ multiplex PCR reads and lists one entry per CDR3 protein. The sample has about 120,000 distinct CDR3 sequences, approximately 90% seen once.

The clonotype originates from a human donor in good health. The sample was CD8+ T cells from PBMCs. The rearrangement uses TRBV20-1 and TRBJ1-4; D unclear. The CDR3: CSAVTTGYNEKLFF. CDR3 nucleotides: TGCAGTGCCGTCACGACGGGCTACAATGAAAAACTGTTTTTT.